This TCR beta chain is drawn from a study of PD-1 blockade in classical Hodgkin lymphoma. Notes on the study in general: When nivolumab was started under 1 year after ASCT, patients were excluded. Relapsed/refractory patients reportedly had lower baseline diversity than newly diagnosed patients. Before treatment, complete responders showed about the same diversity as newly diagnosed patients. No one has yet defined what causes the repertoire differences, which may be disease activity or prior therapy.

Regarding this clone: No antigen is known for it. Different DNA sequences within this sample yield the same CDR3.

The V gene lost 4 bases and the J gene lost 1 base, with 9 bases spanning the gap. The germline V gene encodes CDR1 SGHRS and CDR2 YFSETQ. The CDR3 loop spans 14 amino acids. Repertoires were generated with immunoSEQ multiplex PCR, while TCRdb's copy carries only in-frame clones and drops some. The sample lists 50,000 to 65,000 clones, roughly 87% occurring once. The time point denotes: cycle 4 day 1 (C4D1), after five to seven weeks of nivolumab. In every patient, relapse followed autologous stem cell transplantation, while exposure to brentuximab vedotin differed. Here the sequenced sample was peripheral blood mononuclear cells (PBMCs), taken before the fourth cycle of nivolumab. The TCR originated in a human donor with classical Hodgkin lymphoma. V and J are TRBV5-1 and TRBJ2-1, with D possibly matching TRBD1 (6 bases). CDR3 sequence (DNA): TGCGCCAGCAGCCAGGGACAATCCTACAATGAGCAGTTCTTC. Translated, it gives CASSQGQSYNEQFF.